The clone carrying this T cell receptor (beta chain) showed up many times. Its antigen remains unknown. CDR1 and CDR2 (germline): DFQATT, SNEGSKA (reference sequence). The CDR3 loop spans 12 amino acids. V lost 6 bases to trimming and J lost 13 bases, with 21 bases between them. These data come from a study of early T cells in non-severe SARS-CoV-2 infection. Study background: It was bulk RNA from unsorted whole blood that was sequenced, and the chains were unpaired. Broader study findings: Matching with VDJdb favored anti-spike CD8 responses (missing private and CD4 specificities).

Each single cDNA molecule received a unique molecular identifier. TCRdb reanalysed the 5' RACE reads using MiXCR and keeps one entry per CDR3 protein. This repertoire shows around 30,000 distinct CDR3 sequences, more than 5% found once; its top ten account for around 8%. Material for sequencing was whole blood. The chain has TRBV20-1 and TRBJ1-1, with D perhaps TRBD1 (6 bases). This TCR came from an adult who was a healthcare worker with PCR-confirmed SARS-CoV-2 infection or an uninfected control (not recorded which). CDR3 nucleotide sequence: TGCAGTGCCACCCCCTGGGGGGGGGCGGTTTTCTTT. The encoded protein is CSATPWGGAVFF.